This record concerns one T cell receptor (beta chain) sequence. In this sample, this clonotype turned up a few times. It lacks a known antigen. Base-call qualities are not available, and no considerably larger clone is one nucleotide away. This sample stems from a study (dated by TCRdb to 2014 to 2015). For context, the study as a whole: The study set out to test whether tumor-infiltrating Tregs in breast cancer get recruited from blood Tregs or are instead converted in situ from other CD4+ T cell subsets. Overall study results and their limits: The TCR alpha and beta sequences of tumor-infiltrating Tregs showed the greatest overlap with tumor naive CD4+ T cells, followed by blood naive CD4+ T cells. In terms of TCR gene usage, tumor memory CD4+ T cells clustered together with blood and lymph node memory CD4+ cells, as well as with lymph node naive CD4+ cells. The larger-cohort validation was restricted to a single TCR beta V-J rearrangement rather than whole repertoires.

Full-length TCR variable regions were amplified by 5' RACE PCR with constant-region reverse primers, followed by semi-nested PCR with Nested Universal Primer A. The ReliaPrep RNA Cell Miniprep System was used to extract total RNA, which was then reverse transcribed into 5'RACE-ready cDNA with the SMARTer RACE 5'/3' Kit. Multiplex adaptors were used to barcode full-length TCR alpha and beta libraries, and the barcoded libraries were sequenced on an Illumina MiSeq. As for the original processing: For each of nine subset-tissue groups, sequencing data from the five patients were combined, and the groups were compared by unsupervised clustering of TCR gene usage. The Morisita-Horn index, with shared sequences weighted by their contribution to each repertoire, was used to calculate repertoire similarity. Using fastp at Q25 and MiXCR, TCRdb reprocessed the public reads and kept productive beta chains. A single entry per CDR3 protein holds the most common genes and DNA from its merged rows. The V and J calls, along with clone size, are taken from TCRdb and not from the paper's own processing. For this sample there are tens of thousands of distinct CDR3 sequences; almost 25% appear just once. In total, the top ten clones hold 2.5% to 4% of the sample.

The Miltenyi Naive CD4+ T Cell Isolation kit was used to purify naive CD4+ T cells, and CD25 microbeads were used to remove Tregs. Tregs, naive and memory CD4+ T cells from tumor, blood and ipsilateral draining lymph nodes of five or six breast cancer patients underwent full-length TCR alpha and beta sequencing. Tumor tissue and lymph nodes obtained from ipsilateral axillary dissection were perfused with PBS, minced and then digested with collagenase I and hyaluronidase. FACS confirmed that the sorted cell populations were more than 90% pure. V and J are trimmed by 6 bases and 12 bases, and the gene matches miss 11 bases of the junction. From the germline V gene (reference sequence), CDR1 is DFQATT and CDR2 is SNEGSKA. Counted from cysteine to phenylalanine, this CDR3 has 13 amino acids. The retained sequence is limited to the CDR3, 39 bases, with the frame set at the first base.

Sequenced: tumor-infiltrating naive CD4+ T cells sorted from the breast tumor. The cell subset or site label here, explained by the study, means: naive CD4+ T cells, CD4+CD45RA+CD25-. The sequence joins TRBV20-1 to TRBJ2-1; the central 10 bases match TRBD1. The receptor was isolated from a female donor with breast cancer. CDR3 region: CSAGGQGRRGQFF. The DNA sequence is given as TGCAGTGCGGGGGGACAGGGGAGGCGGGGGCAGTTCTTC.